This T cell receptor beta chain came from a study of tumor and adjacent non-tumor tissue in lung cancer. In the study overall: Histology: about a dozen adenocarcinoma, a couple of squamous cell carcinoma, 1 small cell lung cancer.

A modified ARM-PCR protocol with three rounds of nested PCR amplified TCRbeta. Via MiXCR, TCRdb re-called the multiplex PCR reads, giving one row per CDR3 protein. Of about 98,000 distinct CDR3 sequences listed, 80% are singletons. The template was RNA from unsorted bulk tissue. Distant lung tissue was collected more than 3 cm away from the tumor edge. Germline CDR1 reads MNHNS; CDR2 reads SASEGT. V lost 7 bases and J 4 bases, leaving 7 bases between the germline ends. CDR3 size: 11 residues. Findings and caveats of the study: Normal lung showed higher cumulative top 100 clone frequency than tumor.

As for this clonotype: Its antigen is as yet unknown.

The chain has TRBV6-1 and TRBJ1-2; no definite D call. The source of this sequence is a man in his fifties or sixties with small cell lung cancer. Input material: distant non-tumor lung tissue. The CDR3 is CASTTPYGYTF. CDR3 DNA: TGTGCCAGCACCACCCCCTATGGCTACACCTTC.